The rows below give T cell receptor beta chains drawn from one sample of a study of technical replicates of blood from a few donors. The method was immunoSEQ multiplex PCR; TCRdb's version includes in-frame clones alone and lacks a portion of them. The sample lists tens of thousands of clones; roughly 97% were seen once. The sequencing sample was made of T cells isolated from PBMCs. Every receptor here comes from a human donor in good health. Each CDR3 is given with its conserved first and last residue. The D gene is left open where the match is weak. Some rows have no size entry. The others give once, few or many, or a class for an expanded clone.

clone_size: .; v_call: TRBV7-9; j_call: TRBJ2-7; d_call: .; cdr3_aa: CASSLAVSYEQYF; cdr3_nt: TGTGCCAGCAGCTTAGCGGTCAGCTACGAGCAGTACTTC
clone_size: .; v_call: TRBV10-3; j_call: TRBJ1-1; d_call: .; cdr3_aa: CAISELTGAGEAFF; cdr3_nt: TGTGCCATCAGTGAACTAACAGGAGCGGGGGAAGCTTTCTTT
clone_size: few; v_call: TRBV9; j_call: TRBJ1-1; d_call: .; cdr3_aa: CASSPRSQGNTEAFF; cdr3_nt: TGTGCCAGCAGCCCCCGATCTCAGGGGAACACTGAAGCTTTCTTT
clone_size: .; v_call: TRBV6-4; j_call: TRBJ1-1; d_call: .; cdr3_aa: CASSDSIGGPKAFF; cdr3_nt: TGTGCCAGCAGTGACTCGATCGGGGGGCCCAAAGCTTTCTTT
clone_size: .; v_call: TRBV11-2; j_call: TRBJ2-7; d_call: .; cdr3_aa: CASSSRTLTYEQYF; cdr3_nt: TGTGCCAGCAGCTCCAGGACACTAACCTACGAGCAGTACTTC
clone_size: .; v_call: TRBV7-3; j_call: TRBJ2-5; d_call: .; cdr3_aa: CASSLSGRGGETQYF; cdr3_nt: TGTGCCAGCAGCTTAAGCGGCAGGGGAGGGGAGACCCAGTACTTC
clone_size: once; v_call: TRBV6-1; j_call: TRBJ2-5; d_call: .; cdr3_aa: CASSGEAATTQYF; cdr3_nt: TGTGCCAGCAGTGGGGAGGCAGCAACGACCCAGTACTTC
clone_size: .; v_call: TRBV28; j_call: TRBJ1-1; d_call: TRBD1; cdr3_aa: CASSATGGLEAFF; cdr3_nt: TGTGCCAGCAGTGCGACAGGGGGCCTTGAAGCTTTCTTT
clone_size: .; v_call: TRBV6-5; j_call: TRBJ2-7; d_call: .; cdr3_aa: CASSSGGYEQYF; cdr3_nt: TGTGCCAGCAGTTCCGGGGGTTACGAGCAGTACTTC
clone_size: .; v_call: TRBV7-9; j_call: TRBJ2-7; d_call: .; cdr3_aa: CAILGKEAYEQYF; cdr3_nt: TGTGCCATCCTAGGTAAAGAGGCCTACGAGCAGTACTTC
clone_size: .; v_call: TRBV5-1; j_call: TRBJ2-3; d_call: .; cdr3_aa: CASSLSVVSRADTQYF; cdr3_nt: TGCGCCAGCAGCTTGTCGGTAGTTAGCCGAGCAGATACGCAGTATTTT
clone_size: .; v_call: TRBV5-1; j_call: TRBJ1-1; d_call: .; cdr3_aa: CASSLEWVGGEGTEAFF; cdr3_nt: TGCGCCAGCAGCTTGGAATGGGTCGGAGGAGAGGGCACTGAAGCTTTCTTT
clone_size: .; v_call: TRBV11-2; j_call: TRBJ2-7; d_call: TRBD2; cdr3_aa: CASSLAGLAGTYEQYF; cdr3_nt: TGTGCCAGCAGCTTAGCAGGGCTAGCGGGTACCTACGAGCAGTACTTC
clone_size: .; v_call: TRBV7-9; j_call: TRBJ2-7; d_call: TRBD1; cdr3_aa: CASSFRQGSPTSEQYF; cdr3_nt: TGTGCCAGCAGCTTTAGACAGGGCAGTCCTACCAGCGAGCAGTACTTC
clone_size: once; v_call: TRBV6-5; j_call: TRBJ1-3; d_call: .; cdr3_aa: CASSYLSSGNTIYF; cdr3_nt: TGTGCCAGCAGTTACCTTAGCTCTGGAAACACCATATATTTT
clone_size: once; v_call: TRBV6-5; j_call: TRBJ2-1; d_call: .; cdr3_aa: CASSYSAGFNNEQFF; cdr3_nt: TGTGCCAGCAGTTACTCTGCGGGTTTCAACAATGAGCAGTTCTTC
clone_size: .; v_call: TRBV19; j_call: TRBJ2-1; d_call: TRBD2; cdr3_aa: CARWGTSGRTVKFF; cdr3_nt: TGTGCCAGATGGGGGACTAGCGGGAGGACTGTGAAGTTCTTC
clone_size: .; v_call: TRBV30; j_call: TRBJ1-1; d_call: TRBD1; cdr3_aa: CAWSDWDRNTEAFF; cdr3_nt: TGTGCCTGGAGTGACTGGGACAGGAACACTGAAGCTTTCTTT
clone_size: .; v_call: TRBV6-5; j_call: TRBJ2-7; d_call: TRBD2; cdr3_aa: CAASSGSHEQYF; cdr3_nt: TGTGCGGCCAGTAGCGGGAGCCACGAGCAGTACTTC
clone_size: .; v_call: TRBV5-6; j_call: TRBJ1-4; d_call: TRBD1; cdr3_aa: CASSDRGVNEKLFF; cdr3_nt: TGTGCCAGCAGCGACAGGGGGGTTAATGAAAAACTGTTTTTT
clone_size: .; v_call: TRBV6-5; j_call: TRBJ2-1; d_call: .; cdr3_aa: CASSYSSYNEQFF; cdr3_nt: TGTGCCAGCAGTTACTCTAGCTACAATGAGCAGTTCTTC
clone_size: .; v_call: TRBV2; j_call: TRBJ1-3; d_call: .; cdr3_aa: CASEEGNTIYF; cdr3_nt: TGTGCCAGCGAGGAGGGAAACACCATATATTTT
clone_size: .; v_call: TRBV5-1; j_call: TRBJ2-1; d_call: TRBD2; cdr3_aa: CASSSSGNEQFF; cdr3_nt: TGCGCCAGCAGCTCTAGCGGCAATGAGCAGTTCTTC
clone_size: .; v_call: TRBV4-1; j_call: TRBJ2-1; d_call: .; cdr3_aa: CASSHLSGSDEQFF; cdr3_nt: TGCGCCAGCAGCCATTTAAGTGGGAGCGATGAGCAGTTCTTC
clone_size: .; v_call: TRBV6-1; j_call: TRBJ2-7; d_call: TRBD1; cdr3_aa: CASRGQGHSYEQYF; cdr3_nt: TGTGCCAGCAGAGGACAGGGGCACTCCTACGAGCAGTACTTC
clone_size: .; v_call: TRBV6-1; j_call: TRBJ2-1; d_call: TRBD2; cdr3_aa: CASSELAGGTYNEQFF; cdr3_nt: TGTGCCAGCAGTGAACTAGCGGGAGGTACCTACAATGAGCAGTTCTTC
clone_size: .; v_call: TRBV19; j_call: TRBJ1-1; d_call: TRBD1; cdr3_aa: CASSIAQGELDTEAFF; cdr3_nt: TGTGCCAGTAGTATAGCCCAGGGGGAGTTGGACACTGAAGCTTTCTTT
clone_size: .; v_call: TRBV27; j_call: TRBJ2-2; d_call: TRBD2; cdr3_aa: CATTRGLAGVGTGELFF; cdr3_nt: TGTGCCACCACCCGTGGACTAGCGGGAGTCGGTACCGGGGAGCTGTTTTTT
clone_size: .; v_call: TRBV12-5; j_call: TRBJ2-7; d_call: .; cdr3_aa: CASGLVSGSYEQYF; cdr3_nt: TGTGCTAGTGGTTTGGTTAGCGGCTCCTACGAGCAGTACTTC
clone_size: .; v_call: TRBV30; j_call: TRBJ1-1; d_call: .; cdr3_aa: CAWSVWPGNTEAFF; cdr3_nt: TGTGCCTGGAGTGTATGGCCAGGGAACACTGAAGCTTTCTTT
clone_size: .; v_call: TRBV5-1; j_call: TRBJ2-7; d_call: TRBD2; cdr3_aa: CASSLPTSGKTYEQYF; cdr3_nt: TGCGCCAGCAGCTTACCGACTAGCGGGAAAACCTACGAGCAGTACTTC
clone_size: .; v_call: TRBV5-1; j_call: TRBJ1-3; d_call: .; cdr3_aa: CASSLDRTGSGNTIYF; cdr3_nt: TGCGCCAGCAGCTTGGACAGGACGGGCTCTGGAAACACCATATATTTT
clone_size: .; v_call: TRBV6-1; j_call: TRBJ1-1; d_call: .; cdr3_aa: CASSDWVGERAFF; cdr3_nt: TGTGCCAGCAGTGATTGGGTTGGAGAAAGGGCTTTCTTT
clone_size: .; v_call: TRBV11-3; j_call: TRBJ1-2; d_call: .; cdr3_aa: CASSFQGSGYTF; cdr3_nt: TGTGCCAGCAGCTTCCAGGGATCTGGCTACACCTTC
clone_size: once; v_call: TRBV6-1; j_call: TRBJ1-2; d_call: .; cdr3_aa: CASSEMAAGFDGYTF; cdr3_nt: TGTGCCAGCAGTGAAATGGCTGCAGGGTTCGATGGCTACACCTTC
clone_size: once; v_call: TRBV9; j_call: TRBJ2-3; d_call: .; cdr3_aa: CASSPGGAAPSLDTQYF; cdr3_nt: TGTGCCAGCAGCCCAGGAGGAGCGGCCCCTAGTTTGGATACGCAGTATTTT
clone_size: .; v_call: TRBV4-1; j_call: TRBJ1-5; d_call: TRBD1; cdr3_aa: CASSQGQGGNQPQHF; cdr3_nt: TGCGCCAGCAGCCAAGGACAGGGGGGCAATCAGCCCCAGCATTTT
clone_size: .; v_call: TRBV19; j_call: TRBJ2-7; d_call: TRBD2; cdr3_aa: CASGTSSYEQYF; cdr3_nt: TGTGCCAGTGGGACTAGTTCCTACGAGCAGTACTTC
clone_size: .; v_call: TRBV6-5; j_call: TRBJ2-3; d_call: .; cdr3_aa: CASSMGGKSTDTQYF; cdr3_nt: TGTGCCAGCAGTATGGGCGGGAAGAGCACAGATACGCAGTATTTT
clone_size: .; v_call: TRBV6-5; j_call: TRBJ2-7; d_call: .; cdr3_aa: CASSYSALSYEQYF; cdr3_nt: TGTGCCAGCAGTTACTCAGCACTATCCTACGAGCAGTACTTC